This T cell receptor (beta chain) derives from a study of cytomegalovirus exposure and HLA in healthy donors. Across the study: T cells numbering about 179 million yielded around 120 million unique TCR beta sequences in an earlier analysis.

The study sampled nominally healthy donors, though unrecorded immune exposures were likely. The study's findings and limits: What was likely a sequencing artifact was a cluster of highly shared sequence variants.

A remark on this clone: Its antigen is undetermined.

CDR1 and CDR2 (germline): LNHNV, YYDKDF (reference sequence). The V gene lost 0 bases and the J gene lost 4 bases, with 15 bases spanning the gap. The CDR3 consists of 16 residues. Both 60 Vbeta primers and 13 Jbeta primers went into the PCR. Sequenced by immunoSEQ multiplex PCR; TCRdb stores in-frame clones only, minus some. The repertoire has 200,000 to 250,000 clones, roughly four fifths of them found once; the top ten carry about 2.6%. This chain joins TRBV15 and TRBJ1-2, with D uncertain. Sequences were obtained from PBMCs. The source is a woman aged 40 to 55 in good health and CMV-seronegative. The CDR3, as DNA: TGTGCCACCAGCAGAGATCGAACGGGGTGGGTCTATGGCTACACCTTC. Translating it yields CATSRDRTGWVYGYTF.